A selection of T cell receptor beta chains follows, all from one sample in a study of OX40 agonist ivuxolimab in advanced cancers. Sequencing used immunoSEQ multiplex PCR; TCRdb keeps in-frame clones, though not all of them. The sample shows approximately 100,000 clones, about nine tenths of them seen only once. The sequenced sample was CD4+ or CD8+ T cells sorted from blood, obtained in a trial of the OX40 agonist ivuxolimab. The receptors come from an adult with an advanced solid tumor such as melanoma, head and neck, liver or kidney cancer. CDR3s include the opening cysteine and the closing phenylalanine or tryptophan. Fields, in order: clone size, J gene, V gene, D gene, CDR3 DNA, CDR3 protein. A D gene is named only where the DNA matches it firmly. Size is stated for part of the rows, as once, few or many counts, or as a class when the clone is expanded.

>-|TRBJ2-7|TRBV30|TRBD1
TGTGCCTGGAGTGTACGCCGGACAGGATCCTACGAGCAGTACTTC
CAWSVRRTGSYEQYF
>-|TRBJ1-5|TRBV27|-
TGTGCCAGCAGTTTACGCCGTCAAAGTGGTGACAATCAGCCCCAGCATTTT
CASSLRRQSGDNQPQHF
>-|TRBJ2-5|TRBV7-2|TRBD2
TGTGCCAGCAGCTTAAGGACTAGCGGAGGGGGGGAGACCCAGTACTTC
CASSLRTSGGGETQYF
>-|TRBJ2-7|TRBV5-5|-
TGTGCCAGCAGCTTTCTTACCTACGAGCAGTACTTC
CASSFLTYEQYF
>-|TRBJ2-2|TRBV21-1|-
TGTGCCAGCAGCAAAGGGTCAGGGTCTGGCGGGGAGCTGTTTTTT
CASSKGSGSGGELFF
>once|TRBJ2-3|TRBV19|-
TGTGCCAGTAGTATACAGTGGGAGGGCACAGATACGCAGTATTTT
CASSIQWEGTDTQYF
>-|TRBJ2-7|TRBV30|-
TGTGCCTGGAGTGTAAGGCTCCTCTACGAGCAGTACTTC
CAWSVRLLYEQYF
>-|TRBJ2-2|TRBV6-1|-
TGTGCCAGCAGAAGACTCACTTCCGGGGAGCTGTTTTTT
CASRRLTSGELFF
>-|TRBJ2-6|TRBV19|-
TGTGCCAGTAGTATAGATCTATCGGCCAGGGTAGTTGGTGGGGCCAACGTCCTGACTTTC
CASSIDLSARVVGGANVLTF
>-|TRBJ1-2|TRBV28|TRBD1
TGTGCCAGCAGCAACGGACAGGGGTGGAACTATGGCTACACCTTC
CASSNGQGWNYGYTF
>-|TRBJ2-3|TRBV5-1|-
TGCGCCAGCTCCAATCCCACAGATACGCAGTATTTT
CASSNPTDTQYF
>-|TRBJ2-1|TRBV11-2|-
TGTGCCAGCAGCTTAGATCAGTCACGATACAATGAGCAGTTCTTC
CASSLDQSRYNEQFF
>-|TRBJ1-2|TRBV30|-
TGTGCCTGGAGTGTAGGGGACTCAATCCTCGGCTACACCTTC
CAWSVGDSILGYTF
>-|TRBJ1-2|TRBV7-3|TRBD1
TGTGCCAGCAGCCCTGACAGGGTCGGCTACACCTTC
CASSPDRVGYTF
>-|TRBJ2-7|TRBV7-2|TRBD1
TGTGCCAGCAGCCTCACCGGGACAGGGGGCGCCGAGCAGTACTTC
CASSLTGTGGAEQYF
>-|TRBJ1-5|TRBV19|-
TGTGCCAGTAGCTCGTCCGACAGGACCAATCAGCCCCAGCATTTT
CASSSSDRTNQPQHF
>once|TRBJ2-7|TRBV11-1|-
TGTGCCAGCAGCTTAGGGGCAATTACCTACGAGCAGTACTTC
CASSLGAITYEQYF
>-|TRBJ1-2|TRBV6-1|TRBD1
TGTGCCAGCAGTTTCTACGACAGGGACTATGGCTACACCTTC
CASSFYDRDYGYTF
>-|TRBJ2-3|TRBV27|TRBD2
TGTGCCAGCAGTTTTAGCGGGAGAACGCAGTATTTT
CASSFSGRTQYF
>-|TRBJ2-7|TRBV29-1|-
TGCAGCGTTAAGACGTCGAGCTCCTACGAGCAGTACTTC
CSVKTSSSYEQYF
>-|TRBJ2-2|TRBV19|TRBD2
TGTGCCAGTAGTACGGGGCTAGCGGGCTTGAACACCGGGGAGCTGTTTTTT
CASSTGLAGLNTGELFF
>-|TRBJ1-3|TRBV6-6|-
TGTGCCAGCAGTTACGAACGGCTGAACACCATATATTTT
CASSYERLNTIYF
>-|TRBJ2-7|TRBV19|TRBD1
TGTGCCAGTAGTTCCCCCGGGACAGGGCACTCCGAGCAGTACTTC
CASSSPGTGHSEQYF
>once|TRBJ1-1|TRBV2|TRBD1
TGTGCCAGCGGGGGGGACAGGGGGCTGCGCACTGAAGCTTTCTTT
CASGGDRGLRTEAFF